The present T cell receptor (beta chain) was sequenced within a study of T cells in Graves' hyperthyroidism and ophthalmopathy. V shed 6 bases and J 0 bases; nucleotides not matched to a gene: 3. The germline V gene encodes CDR1 MNHNS and CDR2 SASEGT. The CDR3 has 15 residues. Many counts were recorded for this clonotype. What it recognizes is unknown. General study results and limits: Ophthalmopathy got predicted by the model a median about six months before its onset. A model built on 13 V-J features separated ophthalmopathy from stable hyperthyroidism. The majority of expanded thyroid clonotypes above 0.001 also appeared in blood.

RNA transcripts yielded amplified TCR beta CDR3 regions. The primer set for the first-round RT-PCR of the TCR CDR3 was HTBI. TCRdb redid the calling of the multiplex PCR reads with MiXCR, one entry per CDR3 protein. The table shows under 350,000 distinct CDR3 sequences, with less than 30% occurring only once. Clinical symptoms, serum thyroxine and TRAb, thyroid ultrasound and orbital computed tomography together formed the diagnostic basis. This TCR was recovered from a middle-aged man with Graves' hyperthyroidism that later progressed to Graves' ophthalmopathy. Sequences were obtained from blood. This chain joins TRBV6-1 and TRBJ2-2; 8 bases agree with TRBD1. This CDR3 is CASRDRVSNTGELFF. DNA of the CDR3: TGTGCCAGCAGGGACAGGGTGTCGAACACCGGGGAGCTGTTTTTT.